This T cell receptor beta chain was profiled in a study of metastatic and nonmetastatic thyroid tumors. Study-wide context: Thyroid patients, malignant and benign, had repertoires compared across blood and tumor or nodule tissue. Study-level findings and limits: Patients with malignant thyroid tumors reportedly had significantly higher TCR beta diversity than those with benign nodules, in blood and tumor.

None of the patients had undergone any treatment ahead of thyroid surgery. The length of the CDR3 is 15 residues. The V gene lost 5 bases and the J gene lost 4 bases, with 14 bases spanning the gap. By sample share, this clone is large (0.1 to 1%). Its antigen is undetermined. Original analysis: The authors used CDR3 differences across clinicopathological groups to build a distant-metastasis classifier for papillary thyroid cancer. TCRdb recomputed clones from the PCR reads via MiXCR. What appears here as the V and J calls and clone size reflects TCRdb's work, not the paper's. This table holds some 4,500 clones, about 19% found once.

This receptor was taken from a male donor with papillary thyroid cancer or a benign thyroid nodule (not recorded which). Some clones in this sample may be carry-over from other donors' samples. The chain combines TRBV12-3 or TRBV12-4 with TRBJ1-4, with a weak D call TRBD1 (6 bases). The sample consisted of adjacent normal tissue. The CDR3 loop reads CASSALTGFNEKLFF. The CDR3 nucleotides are TGTGCCAGCAGTGCTCTGACAGGCTTTAATGAAAAACTGTTTTTT.